These 18 T cell receptor beta chains came from one sample sequenced in a study of shared clonotypes between healthy human individuals. TCRdb keeps only in-frame clones here, not all; method: immunoSEQ multiplex PCR. The sample yields 85,000 to 100,000 clones, around 68% seen once. Sequenced: memory CD8+ T cells sorted from blood. Specified subset: CD45RO+ cells pooled with CCR7-negative TemRA cells. These receptors came from a man between 25 and 39 years old in good health.

The genes are TRBV6-1 and TRBJ2-1; tentative D call: TRBD2 (7 bases). Germline V CDR1 and CDR2: MNHNS, SASEGT. V was shortened by 2 bases and J by 6 bases, with 17 bases between the two germline ends. The CDR3 consists of 16 residues. The CDR3 loop reads CASSEKPGASGNEQFF. Here the CDR3 DNA reads TGTGCCAGCAGTGAAAAGCCAGGGGCTAGCGGCAATGAGCAGTTCTTC.

J is TRBJ1-4 and V is TRBV5-6; no definite D call. This CDR3 region has 15 residues. Germline V gene data show CDR1 as SGHDT and CDR2 as YYEEEE. V was pared by 4 bases and J by 0 bases, with 10 bases between. The CDR3 DNA is TGTGCCAGCAGCCCCTCAAATCCAACTAATGAAAAACTGTTTTTT. It is translated as CASSPSNPTNEKLFF.

The chain joins TRBV4-2 to TRBJ2-1, with 9 nucleotides matching TRBD2. The CDR3 totals 15 residues. The ends lost 0 bases at V and 3 bases at J; junction bases unmatched: 0. Germline CDR1 is LGHNA and CDR2 is YNFKEQ. The CDR3 reads CASSQEAGGYNEQFF. The CDR3 DNA is TGTGCCAGCAGCCAAGAAGCGGGAGGCTACAATGAGCAGTTCTTC.

This clone has only one observation. The V and J genes are TRBV2 and TRBJ2-1, with 12 nucleotides matching TRBD2. The CDR3 loop spans 17 amino acids. Trimming took 6 bases from V and 7 from J; bases not matched to a gene: 13. Germline lookup yields CDR1 SNHLY and CDR2 FYNNEI. The CDR3 nucleotides are TGTGCCAGCAGCGAGAGACTAGCGGGAGCTATTAGGAATGAGCAGTTCTTC. It is translated as CASSERLAGAIRNEQFF.

The chain joins TRBV2 to TRBJ2-7; TRBD2 agrees at 11 bases. Germline V gives CDR1 SNHLY, CDR2 FYNNEI. The CDR3 consists of 14 residues. V shed 6 bases, J shed 2 bases, and the junction held 3 bases outside the gene matches. CDR3 region: CASRVAGGPYEQYF. For the CDR3, the DNA is TGTGCCAGCAGAGTAGCGGGAGGGCCCTACGAGCAGTACTTC.

This clone was recorded once. The V call is TRBV25-1, the J call TRBJ1-5; 8 positions agree with TRBD1. The V gene end was trimmed by 2 bases and the J gene end by 0 bases; junction bases not matched to a gene: 9. Per germline, CDR1 MGHDK and CDR2 SYGVNS. The CDR3 is 18 amino acids. The CDR3 reads CASSEAHQGAASNQPQHF. Written as DNA, the CDR3 is TGTGCCAGCAGTGAAGCTCATCAGGGGGCGGCTAGCAATCAGCCCCAGCATTTT. Combining the CDR3 with reference TRBV25-1 and TRBJ1-5 gives the whole variable domain EADIYQTPRYLVIGTGKKITLECSQTMGHDKMYWYQQDPGMELHLIHYSYGVNSTEKGDLSSESTVSRIRTEHFPLTLESARPSHTSQYLCASSEAHQGAASNQPQHFGDGTRLSIL.

The V gene is TRBV5-6, the J gene TRBJ1-2; D gene uncertain. CDR3 length: 13 amino acids. The ends were cut back, 2 bases at V and 6 bases at J, with 11 bases in the middle. In germline, CDR1 is SGHDT, CDR2 YYEEEE. CDR3 loop: CASSFLGFHGYTF. The DNA of the CDR3 is TGTGCCAGCAGCTTTTTAGGCTTTCATGGCTACACCTTC.

The chain links TRBV28 to TRBJ1-2; tentatively, D is TRBD1 (5 bases). With 8 bases removed from V and 2 bases from J, the gap between germline ends came to 6 bases. Germline V gene data show CDR1 as MDHEN and CDR2 as SYDVKM. This CDR3 is 11 amino acids long. CDR3 nucleotides: TGTGCCAGCGGGGCGAACTATGGCTACACCTTC. This translates into CASGANYGYTF.

This clone occurred many times. The chain combines TRBV19 with TRBJ2-7; TRBD2 matches 10 bases. Germline V gene data show CDR1 as LNHDA and CDR2 as SQIVND (reference sequence). With 10 bases clipped from V and 0 bases from J, the junction kept 0 bases outside the gene matches. The length of the CDR3 is 12 residues. The CDR3 loop is CATSGGSYEQYF. The CDR3, as DNA: TGTGCCACTAGCGGGGGCTCCTACGAGCAGTACTTC.

Here the CDR3 reads CASSQENSVVSEAFF. CDR3 DNA sequence: TGTGCCAGCAGCCAAGAGAACAGCGTGGTCTCTGAAGCTTTCTTT. The chain carries TRBV4-2 and TRBJ1-1; no clear D gene. V lost 0 bases, J lost 6 bases, and 14 bases lay in between. The V gene's germline CDR1 is LGHNA and CDR2 YNFKEQ. This CDR3 contains 15 residues.

The gene calls are TRBV7-6 and TRBJ2-7, with TRBD1 identical over 8 bases. The junction had 9 bases not matched to a gene; V was cut back by 5 bases and J by 3 bases. The CDR3 sequence is 15 residues long. Germline values: CDR1 SGHVS, CDR2 FNYEAQ. In DNA form, the CDR3 reads TGTGCCAGCAGCACCAGGGGGCAGGGTGTCTACGAGCAGTACTTC. Translation: CASSTRGQGVYEQYF.

The chain is built from TRBV9 and TRBJ2-7; a possible D gene is TRBD1 (5 bases). Germline lookup yields CDR1 SGDLS and CDR2 YYNGEE. V was clipped by 4 bases and J by 3 bases, with 14 bases between them. The CDR3 has 14 amino acids. CDR3 sequence reads: CASSQPDRHYEQYF. DNA of the CDR3: TGTGCCAGCAGCCAACCCGACAGACACTACGAGCAGTACTTC.

The chain carries TRBV29-1 and TRBJ2-1; a possible D gene is TRBD2 (5 bases). V was cut by 0 bases and J by 2 bases, with 11 bases left in between. The V gene's germline CDR1 is SQVTM and CDR2 ANQGSEA. This CDR3 is built from 15 residues. Here the CDR3 reads CSVEDEGNPYNEQFF. CDR3 nucleotides: TGCAGCGTTGAAGATGAGGGAAATCCCTACAATGAGCAGTTCTTC.

This chain connects TRBV29-1 to TRBJ2-7; 7 bases fit TRBD2. Germline-derived CDR1 and CDR2 are SQVTM and ANQGSEA. Germline trimming cut 5 bases from V and 2 bases from J; bases unmatched to any gene: 12. The CDR3 spans 15 residues. The CDR3 loop reads CSVRSTWREPYEQYF. The CDR3 nucleotides read TGCAGCGTTCGATCTACCTGGCGGGAGCCCTACGAGCAGTACTTC.

The sample holds one count of this clone. The chain links TRBV7-1 to TRBJ1-2; D unclear. TRBV7-1 is an ORF, with its function uncertain. The CDR3 is made up of 11 amino acids. V was clipped by 5 bases and J by 3 bases, with 4 bases between them. The chain's CDR3 is CASSAHYGYTF. Here the CDR3 DNA reads TGTGCCAGCAGCGCACACTATGGCTACACCTTC.

The chain uses TRBV5-1 and TRBJ2-3; no reliable D call. This CDR3 is built from 15 residues. Germline CDR1 reads SGHRS; CDR2 reads YFSETQ. Trimming removed 1 base from V and 5 bases from J, with 14 bases in between. The CDR3 sequence: CASSLFIAYGDTQYF. The DNA of the CDR3 is TGCGCCAGCAGCTTGTTTATTGCCTATGGAGATACGCAGTATTTT.

The CDR3 region is CASSYSRSPQHF. The CDR3 nucleotides are TGTGCCAGCAGTTACTCCAGGTCGCCCCAGCATTTT. The J gene is TRBJ1-5, the V gene TRBV6-6; D not resolved. Germline loops: CDR1 MNHNY, CDR2 SVGAGI (reference sequence). V dropped 0 bases and J dropped 9 bases, with 6 bases sitting between them. The CDR3 covers 12 residues.

This clone was seen a few times. The chain combines TRBV25-1 with TRBJ2-7, with D unclear. V lost 3 bases, J lost 1 base, and 16 bases lay in between. The germline CDR1 and CDR2 sequences are MGHDK and SYGVNS. The CDR3 totals 16 residues. DNA for the CDR3: TGTGCCAGCAGTGACAGTAATGACCGTCGGTCCTACGAGCAGTACTTC. Amino acid sequence: CASSDSNDRRSYEQYF.